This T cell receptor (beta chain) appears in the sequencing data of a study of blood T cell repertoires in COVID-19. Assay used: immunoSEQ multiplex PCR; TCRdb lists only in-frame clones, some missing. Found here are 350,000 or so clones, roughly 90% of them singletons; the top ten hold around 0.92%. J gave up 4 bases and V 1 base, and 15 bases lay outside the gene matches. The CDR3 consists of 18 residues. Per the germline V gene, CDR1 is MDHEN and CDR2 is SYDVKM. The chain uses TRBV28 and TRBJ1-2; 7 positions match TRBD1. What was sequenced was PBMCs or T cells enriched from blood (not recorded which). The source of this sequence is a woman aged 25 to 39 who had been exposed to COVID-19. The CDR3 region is CASSLLGQRLLPPYGYTF. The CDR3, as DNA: TGTGCCAGCAGTTTATTGGGACAGCGTCTCCTCCCCCCCTATGGCTACACCTTC.